These T cell receptor beta chains were read from a single sample in a study of response to subunit inactivated influenza vaccine. MiXCR was run by TCRdb on the RT-PCR reads, yielding one entry per CDR3 protein. This repertoire shows 710,000 or so distinct CDR3 sequences, 15% to 19% found once; its top ten account for roughly 12%. The sample was PBMCs from blood, taken 11 to 12 days after vaccination. The receptors stem from a man aged 50-59 years who received an inactivated influenza vaccine. The CDR3 runs from the conserved cysteine through the conserved F or W. D genes are given only for firm matches. Size tells how often a clone was seen (once, few, many) or the class of an expanded clone, and some rows leave it out.

abundance	d_gene	v_gene	j_gene	CDR3aa	CDR3nt
.	.	TRBV6-6	TRBJ2-7	CASSWTGPGEQYF	TGTGCCAGCAGTTGGACCGGACCAGGGGAGCAGTACTTC
.	TRBD2	TRBV3-1	TRBJ2-3	CASSQVLAGGRDTQYF	TGTGCCAGCAGCCAAGTTCTAGCGGGAGGGCGAGATACGCAGTATTTT
.	TRBD1	TRBV5-1	TRBJ2-3	CASSLGTATDTQYF	TGCGCCAGCAGCTTAGGGACAGCCACAGATACGCAGTATTTT
few	.	TRBV12-3/TRBV12-4	TRBJ2-5	CASSQQEAETQYF	TGTGCCAGCAGTCAACAGGAGGCCGAGACCCAGTACTTC
.	TRBD1	TRBV7-9	TRBJ2-3	CASSWTGGTDTQYF	TGTGCCAGCAGCTGGACAGGGGGCACAGATACGCAGTATTTT
.	.	TRBV20-1	TRBJ1-2	CSARDNDFHDTF	TGCAGTGCTAGAGATAACGATTTTCACGACACCTTC
.	TRBD2	TRBV6-1	TRBJ2-1	CASSERRTSFPYNEQFF	TGTGCCAGCAGTGAAAGGAGGACTAGTTTCCCTTACAATGAGCAGTTCTTC
many	.	TRBV7-2	TRBJ1-2	CASSPGAYGYTF	TGTGCCAGCAGCCCTGGGGCCTATGGCTACACCTTC
.	.	TRBV2	TRBJ2-3	CASSEIDIARPDTQYF	TGTGCCAGCAGTGAAATTGACATTGCCCGGCCAGATACGCAGTATTTT
.	.	TRBV25-1	TRBJ2-1	CASSEPGPFPYNEQFF	TGTGCCAGCAGTGAACCGGGCCCTTTCCCCTACAATGAGCAGTTCTTC
.	TRBD2	TRBV3-1	TRBJ2-7	CASSELAGLSYEQYF	TGTGCCAGCAGCGAACTAGCGGGCCTCTCCTACGAGCAGTACTTC
few	.	TRBV24-1	TRBJ2-3	CATSDPTQGGTDTQYF	TGTGCCACCAGTGACCCCACCCAAGGCGGCACAGATACGCAGTATTTT
.	.	TRBV5-6	TRBJ1-1	CASSFEGGTLLSVAFF	TGTGCCAGCAGCTTTGAAGGTGGAACGCTTCTATCTGTAGCTTTCTTT
.	TRBD2	TRBV7-2	TRBJ2-3	CASSRWASGTQYF	TGTGCCAGCAGCAGATGGGCTAGCGGAACGCAGTATTTT
many	.	TRBV15	TRBJ2-5	CATSRDYPTGSQETQYF	TGTGCCACCAGCAGAGATTACCCCACAGGGTCCCAAGAGACCCAGTACTTC
few	.	TRBV20-1	TRBJ2-2	CSAGGTHNTGELFF	TGCAGTGCTGGTGGGACCCACAACACCGGGGAGCTGTTTTTT
many	.	TRBV5-5	TRBJ2-1	CASFKGGLSYNEQFF	TGTGCCAGCTTTAAAGGGGGTCTCTCCTACAATGAGCAGTTCTTC
many	TRBD2	TRBV20-1	TRBJ2-7	CSATGTSGSYEQYF	TGCAGTGCGACCGGGACTAGCGGATCCTACGAGCAGTACTTC
.	.	TRBV5-1	TRBJ2-1	CASSLSGGAHNEQFF	TGCGCCAGCAGCTTAAGTGGGGGGGCCCACAATGAGCAGTTCTTC
.	.	TRBV29-1	TRBJ2-5	CSALSRSIPSWTQYF	TGCAGCGCCCTCTCTAGGAGCATCCCCTCGTGGACCCAGTACTTC
.	.	TRBV5-6	TRBJ2-5	CASSSWEAEETQYF	TGTGCCAGCAGCTCTTGGGAAGCGGAGGAGACCCAGTACTTC
.	TRBD2	TRBV6-5	TRBJ2-1	CASSYQREVRYNEQFF	TGTGCCAGCAGTTACCAGCGGGAGGTCCGCTACAATGAGCAGTTCTTC
.	TRBD1	TRBV9	TRBJ1-1	CASSATSHRGRAEAFF	TGTGCCAGCAGCGCAACTTCCCACAGGGGACGGGCTGAAGCTTTCTTT
many	.	TRBV14	TRBJ1-1	CASSNRRDTEAFF	TGTGCCAGCAGTAACAGACGGGACACTGAAGCTTTCTTT
.	TRBD1	TRBV15	TRBJ2-7	CATSRDSRGFYEQYF	TGTGCCACCAGCAGAGATAGCAGGGGGTTCTACGAGCAGTACTTC
.	.	TRBV7-8	TRBJ2-1	CASSLAGKSYNEQFF	TGTGCCAGCAGCTTAGCAGGTAAATCCTACAATGAGCAGTTCTTC
many	TRBD1	TRBV28	TRBJ1-5	CASRSGTGYFQPQHF	TGTGCCAGCCGTTCTGGGACAGGGTACTTCCAGCCCCAGCATTTT
few	.	TRBV25-1	TRBJ2-1	CASDWGDNEQFF	TGTGCCAGCGATTGGGGCGACAATGAGCAGTTCTTC
.	.	TRBV20-1	TRBJ2-3	CSARGAGEADTQYF	TGCAGTGCTCGGGGGGCGGGAGAGGCAGATACGCAGTATTTT
.	TRBD2	TRBV19	TRBJ2-2	CASSIGGLELFF	TGTGCCAGTAGTATCGGGGGGTTGGAGCTGTTTTTT
.	.	TRBV13	TRBJ2-1	CASSLMSGGPYNEQFF	TGTGCCAGCAGCTTAATGTCCGGGGGCCCCTACAATGAGCAGTTCTTC
.	.	TRBV10-2	TRBJ1-1	CASRDNQNTEAFF	TGCGCCAGCAGGGACAACCAGAACACTGAAGCTTTCTTT
few	TRBD2	TRBV5-6	TRBJ2-7	CASSLTGEGDEQYF	TGTGCCAGCAGCTTGACCGGGGAGGGTGACGAGCAGTACTTC